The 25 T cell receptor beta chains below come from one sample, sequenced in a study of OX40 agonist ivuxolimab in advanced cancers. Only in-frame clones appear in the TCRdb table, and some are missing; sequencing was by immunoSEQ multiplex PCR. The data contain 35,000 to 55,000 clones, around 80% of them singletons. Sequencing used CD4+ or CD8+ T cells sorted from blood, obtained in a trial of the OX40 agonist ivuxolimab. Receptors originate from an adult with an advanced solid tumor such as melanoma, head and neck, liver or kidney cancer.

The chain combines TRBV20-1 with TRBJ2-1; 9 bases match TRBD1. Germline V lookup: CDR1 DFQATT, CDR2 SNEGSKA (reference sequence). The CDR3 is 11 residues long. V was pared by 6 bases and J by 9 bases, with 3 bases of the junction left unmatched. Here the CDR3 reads CSAGQGPEQFF. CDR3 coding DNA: TGCAGTGCCGGACAGGGGCCTGAGCAGTTCTTC.

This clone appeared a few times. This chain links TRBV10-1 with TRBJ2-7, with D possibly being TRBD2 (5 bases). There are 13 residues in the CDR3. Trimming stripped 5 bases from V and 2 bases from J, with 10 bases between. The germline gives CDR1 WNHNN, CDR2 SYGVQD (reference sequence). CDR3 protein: CASSPDGTYEQYF. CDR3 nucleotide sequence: TGCGCCAGCAGTCCCGACGGGACCTACGAGCAGTACTTC.

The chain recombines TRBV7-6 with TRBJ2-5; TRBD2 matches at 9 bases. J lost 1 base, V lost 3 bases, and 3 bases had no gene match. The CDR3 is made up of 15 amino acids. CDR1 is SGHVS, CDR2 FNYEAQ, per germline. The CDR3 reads CASSFPSGAQETQYF. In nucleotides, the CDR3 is TGTGCCAGCAGCTTCCCTAGCGGGGCCCAAGAGACCCAGTACTTC.

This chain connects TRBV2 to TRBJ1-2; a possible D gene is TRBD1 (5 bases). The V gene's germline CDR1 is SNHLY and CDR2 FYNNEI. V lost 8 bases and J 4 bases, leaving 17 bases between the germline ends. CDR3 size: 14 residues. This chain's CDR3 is CASGESGTVYGYTF. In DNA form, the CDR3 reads TGTGCCAGCGGGGAATCCGGGACCGTCTATGGCTACACCTTC.

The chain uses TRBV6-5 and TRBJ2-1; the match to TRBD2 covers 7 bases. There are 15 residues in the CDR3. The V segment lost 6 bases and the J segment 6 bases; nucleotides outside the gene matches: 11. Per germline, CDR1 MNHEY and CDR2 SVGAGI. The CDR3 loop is CASSFTSAPGNEQFF. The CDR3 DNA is TGTGCCAGCAGCTTCACTAGCGCCCCCGGCAATGAGCAGTTCTTC.

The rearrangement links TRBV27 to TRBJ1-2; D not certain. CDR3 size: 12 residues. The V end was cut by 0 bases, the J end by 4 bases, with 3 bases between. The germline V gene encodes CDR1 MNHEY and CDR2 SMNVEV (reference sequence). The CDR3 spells CASSLSGYGYTF. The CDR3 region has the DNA TGTGCCAGCAGTTTATCCGGCTATGGCTACACCTTC.

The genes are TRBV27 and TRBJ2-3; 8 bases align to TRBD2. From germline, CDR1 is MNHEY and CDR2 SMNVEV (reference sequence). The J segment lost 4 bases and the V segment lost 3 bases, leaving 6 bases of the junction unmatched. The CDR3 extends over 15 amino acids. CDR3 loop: CASSFSGRAPDTQYF. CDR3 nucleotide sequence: TGTGCCAGCAGTTTCTCCGGGAGGGCCCCAGATACGCAGTATTTT.

The CDR3 sequence is CASSPSGQAAYEQYF. The CDR3 coding sequence is TGTGCCAGCTCACCTTCGGGACAGGCCGCCTACGAGCAGTACTTC. V is TRBV18 and J is TRBJ2-7, with 8 bases fitting TRBD1. This CDR3 spans 15 amino acids. The V segment lost 3 bases and the J segment 2 bases; nucleotides outside the gene matches: 6. The germline V gene encodes CDR1 KGHSH and CDR2 LQKENI.

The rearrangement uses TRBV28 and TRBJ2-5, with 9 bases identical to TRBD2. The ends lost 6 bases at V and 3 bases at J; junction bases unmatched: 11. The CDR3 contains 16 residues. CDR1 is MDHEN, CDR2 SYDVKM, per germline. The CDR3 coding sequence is TGTGCCAGCAGATCGGCGGGAGGGCCTAATAAAGAGACCCAGTACTTC. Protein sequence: CASRSAGGPNKETQYF.

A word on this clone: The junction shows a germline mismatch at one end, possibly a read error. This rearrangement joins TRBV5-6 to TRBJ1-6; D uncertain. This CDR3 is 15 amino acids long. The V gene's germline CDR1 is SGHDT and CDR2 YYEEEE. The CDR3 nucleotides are TGTGCCAGCAACTTGGCAGGTAATCCTAATTCACCCCTCCACTTT. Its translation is CASNLAGNPNSPLHF.

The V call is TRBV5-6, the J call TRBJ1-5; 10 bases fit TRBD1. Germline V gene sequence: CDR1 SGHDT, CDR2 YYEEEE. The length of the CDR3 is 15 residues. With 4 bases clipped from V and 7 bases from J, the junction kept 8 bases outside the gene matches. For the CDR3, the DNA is TGTGCCAGCAGCCGTTATGGGACAGGGGACCAGCCCCAGCATTTT. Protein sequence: CASSRYGTGDQPQHF.

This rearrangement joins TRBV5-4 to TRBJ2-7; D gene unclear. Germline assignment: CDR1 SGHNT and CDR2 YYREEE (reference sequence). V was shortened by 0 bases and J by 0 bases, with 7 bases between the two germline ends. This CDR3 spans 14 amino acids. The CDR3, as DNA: TGTGCCAGCAGCTTGGGGCCTTACTCCTACGAGCAGTACTTC. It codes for CASSLGPYSYEQYF.

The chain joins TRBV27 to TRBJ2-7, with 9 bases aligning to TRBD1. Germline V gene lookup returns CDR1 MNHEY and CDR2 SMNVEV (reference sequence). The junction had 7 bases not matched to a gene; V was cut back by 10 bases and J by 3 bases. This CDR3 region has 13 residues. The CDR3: CATRQGVFYEQYF. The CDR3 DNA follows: TGTGCCACCCGACAGGGGGTCTTCTACGAGCAGTACTTC.

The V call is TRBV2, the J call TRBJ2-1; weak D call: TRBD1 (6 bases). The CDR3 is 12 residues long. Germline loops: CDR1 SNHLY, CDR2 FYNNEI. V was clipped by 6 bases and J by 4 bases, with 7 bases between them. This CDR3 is CASRGQYNEQFF. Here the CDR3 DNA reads TGTGCCAGCAGAGGACAGTACAATGAGCAGTTCTTC. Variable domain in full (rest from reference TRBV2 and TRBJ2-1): EPEVTQTPSHQVTQMGQEVILRCVPISNHLYFYWYRQILGQKVEFLVSFYNNEISEKSEIFDDQFSVERPDGSNFTLKIRSTKLEDSAMYFCASRGQYNEQFFGPGTRLTVL.

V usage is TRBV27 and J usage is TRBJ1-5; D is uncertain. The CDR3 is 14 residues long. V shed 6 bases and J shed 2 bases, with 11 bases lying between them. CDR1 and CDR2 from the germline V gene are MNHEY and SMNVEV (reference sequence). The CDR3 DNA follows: TGTGCCAGCAGGAAAAGTAGTGGCAATCAGCCCCAGCATTTT. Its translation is CASRKSSGNQPQHF.

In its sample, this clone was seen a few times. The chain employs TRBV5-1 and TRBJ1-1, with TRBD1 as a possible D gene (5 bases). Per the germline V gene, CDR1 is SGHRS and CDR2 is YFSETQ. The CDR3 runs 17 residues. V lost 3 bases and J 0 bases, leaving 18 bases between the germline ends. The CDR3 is CASSSDGSGRMNTEAFF. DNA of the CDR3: TGCGCCAGCAGCTCGGATGGTTCAGGGCGGATGAACACTGAAGCTTTCTTT.

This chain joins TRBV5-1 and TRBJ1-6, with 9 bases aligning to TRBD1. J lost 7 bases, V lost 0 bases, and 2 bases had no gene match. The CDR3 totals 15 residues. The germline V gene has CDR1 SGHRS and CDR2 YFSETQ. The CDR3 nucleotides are TGCGCCAGCAGCTTGGGGACAGGGGTGAATTCACCCCTCCACTTT. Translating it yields CASSLGTGVNSPLHF.

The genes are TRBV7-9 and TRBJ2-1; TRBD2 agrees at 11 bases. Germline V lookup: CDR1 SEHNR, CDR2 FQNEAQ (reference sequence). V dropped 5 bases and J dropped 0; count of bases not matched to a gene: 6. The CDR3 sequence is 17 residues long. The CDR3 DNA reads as TGTGCCAGCAGCGGAACTAGCGGGAGCAGCTCCTACAATGAGCAGTTCTTC. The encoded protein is CASSGTSGSSSYNEQFF. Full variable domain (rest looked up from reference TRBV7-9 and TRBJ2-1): DTGVSQNPRHKITKRGQNVTFRCDPISEHNRLYWYRQTLGQGPEFLTYFQNEAQLEKSRLLSDRFSAERPKGSFSTLEIQRTEQGDSAMYLCASSGTSGSSSYNEQFFGPGTRLTVL.

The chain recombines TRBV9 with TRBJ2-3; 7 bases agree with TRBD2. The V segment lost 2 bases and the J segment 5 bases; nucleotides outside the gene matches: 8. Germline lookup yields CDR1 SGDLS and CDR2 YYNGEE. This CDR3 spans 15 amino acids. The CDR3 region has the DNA TGTGCCAGCAGCGTTAGCGGGCGATTTGGAGATACGCAGTATTTT. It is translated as CASSVSGRFGDTQYF.

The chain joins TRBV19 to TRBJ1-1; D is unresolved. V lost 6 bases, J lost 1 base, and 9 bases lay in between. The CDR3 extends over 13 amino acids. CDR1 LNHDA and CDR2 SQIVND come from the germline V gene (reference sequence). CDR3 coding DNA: TGTGCCAGTAGCTCGTTGGAGAACACTGAAGCTTTCTTT. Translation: CASSSLENTEAFF.

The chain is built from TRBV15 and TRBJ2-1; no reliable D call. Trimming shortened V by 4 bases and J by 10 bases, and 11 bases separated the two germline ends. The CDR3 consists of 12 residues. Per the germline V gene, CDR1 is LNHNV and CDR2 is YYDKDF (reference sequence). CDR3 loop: CATSTGMREQFF. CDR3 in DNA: TGTGCCACCAGCACCGGAATGAGGGAGCAGTTCTTC.

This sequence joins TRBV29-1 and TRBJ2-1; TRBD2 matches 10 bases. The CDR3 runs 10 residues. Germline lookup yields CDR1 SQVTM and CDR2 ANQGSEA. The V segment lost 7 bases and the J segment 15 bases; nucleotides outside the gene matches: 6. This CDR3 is CSALAGEWFF. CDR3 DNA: TGCAGCGCCCTAGCGGGAGAGTGGTTCTTC.

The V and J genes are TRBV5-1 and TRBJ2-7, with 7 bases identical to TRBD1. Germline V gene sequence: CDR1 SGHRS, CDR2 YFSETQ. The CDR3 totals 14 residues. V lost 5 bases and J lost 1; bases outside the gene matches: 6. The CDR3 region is CASRGTVDSYEQYF. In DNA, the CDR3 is TGCGCCAGCAGGGGGACAGTTGATTCCTACGAGCAGTACTTC.

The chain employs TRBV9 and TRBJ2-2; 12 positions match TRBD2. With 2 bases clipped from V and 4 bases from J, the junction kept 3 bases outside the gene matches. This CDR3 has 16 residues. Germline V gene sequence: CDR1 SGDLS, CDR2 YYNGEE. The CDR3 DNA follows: TGTGCCAGCAGCGTTGGACTAGCGGGAACCACCGGGGAGCTGTTTTTT. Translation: CASSVGLAGTTGELFF. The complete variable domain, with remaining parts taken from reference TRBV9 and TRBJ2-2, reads DSGVTQTPKHLITATGQRVTLRCSPRSGDLSVYWYQQSLDQGLQFLIQYYNGEERAKGNILERFSAQQFPDLHSELNLSSLELGDSALYFCASSVGLAGTTGELFFGEGSRLTVL.

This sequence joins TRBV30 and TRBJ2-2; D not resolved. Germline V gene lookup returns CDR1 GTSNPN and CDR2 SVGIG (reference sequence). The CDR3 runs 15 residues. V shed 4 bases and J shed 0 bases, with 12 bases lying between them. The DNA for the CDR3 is TGTGCCTGGACACCGTACCGGACGAACACCGGGGAGCTGTTTTTT. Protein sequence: CAWTPYRTNTGELFF.